The 26 T cell receptor beta chains listed next were all sequenced from one sample in a study of cytomegalovirus exposure and HLA in healthy donors. PCR amplification relied on 60 Vbeta primers (plus 13 Jbeta primers). The data were produced by immunoSEQ multiplex PCR, yet TCRdb's version contains in-frame clones alone and is incomplete. Among approximately 190,000 clones listed, 80% were seen once. Sequences were obtained from PBMCs. These receptors originate from a man aged 35 to 55 in good health and CMV-seropositive.

The chain carries TRBV6-5 and TRBJ2-5; 8 bases are a match to TRBD2. The trim removed 4 bases at V and 4 bases at J, leaving 5 bases unmatched. Looked up from germline, CDR1 is MNHEY and CDR2 is SVGAGI. This CDR3 spans 14 amino acids. The DNA of the CDR3 is TGTGCCAGCAGTTCACTAGCGGCCCGAGAGACCCAGTACTTC. As protein: CASSSLAARETQYF.

The rearrangement uses TRBV30 and TRBJ2-7; TRBD1 might be the D (6 bases). V was cut by 2 bases and J by 2 bases, with 13 bases left in between. This CDR3 spans 14 amino acids. CDR1 and CDR2 (germline): GTSNPN, SVGIG (reference sequence). CDR3 nucleotides: TGTGCCTGGAGTCCGGACAGTCTTACCTACGAGCAGTACTTC. As protein: CAWSPDSLTYEQYF.

J is TRBJ2-5 and V is TRBV5-6; D is uncertain. The CDR3 spans 15 residues. Trimming cost V 0 bases and J 2 bases, with 11 bases left between them. Germline loops: CDR1 SGHDT, CDR2 YYEEEE. CDR3 in DNA: TGTGCCAGCAGCTTGGATCTCAGAATACAAGAGACCCAGTACTTC. The encoded protein is CASSLDLRIQETQYF.

The chain joins TRBV19 to TRBJ1-2; the match to TRBD1 covers 11 bases. The CDR3 loop spans 14 amino acids. Germline CDR1 reads LNHDA; CDR2 reads SQIVND (reference sequence). The ends lost 8 bases at V and 1 base at J; junction bases unmatched: 3. CDR3 residues: CASGGTGGNYGYTF. The CDR3, as DNA: TGTGCCAGTGGCGGGACAGGGGGTAACTATGGCTACACCTTC.

The rearrangement joins TRBV25-1 to TRBJ1-6; 8 positions match TRBD1. V dropped 4 bases and J dropped 7; count of bases not matched to a gene: 3. The CDR3 length is 14 residues. CDR1 is MGHDK and CDR2 is SYGVNS in the germline V gene. The CDR3 is CASSVDRVNSPLHF. DNA of the CDR3: TGTGCCAGCAGTGTGGACAGGGTGAATTCACCCCTCCACTTT.

V is TRBV19 and J is TRBJ1-4, with a tentative D call TRBD1 (5 bases). Germline CDR1 and CDR2: LNHDA and SQIVND (reference sequence). This CDR3 has 15 residues. Trimming pared 6 bases from V and 4 bases from J, leaving 15 bases between. The CDR3 here is CASRPYGGLNEKLFF. The CDR3 DNA reads as TGTGCCAGTAGACCCTACGGGGGTCTTAATGAAAAACTGTTTTTT.

J is TRBJ1-4 and V is TRBV5-1, with D possibly TRBD1 on 5 matching bases. The CDR3 contains 15 residues. Per germline, CDR1 SGHRS and CDR2 YFSETQ. Trimming shortened V by 5 bases and J by 7 bases, and 18 bases separated the two germline ends. This CDR3 is CASRRSEGRGEKLFF. The CDR3 region has the DNA TGCGCCAGCAGGCGCTCGGAGGGGCGGGGTGAAAAACTGTTTTTT.

The chain carries TRBV4-1 and TRBJ2-5; 9 bases map to TRBD1. The J call is doubtful: the DNA matches TRBJ2-7 better. Germline assignment: CDR1 MGHRA and CDR2 YSYEKL. There are 16 residues in the CDR3. In nucleotides, the CDR3 is TGCGCCAGCAGCCAAGTGGGACAGGGCCCCTCCTACGAGCAGTACTTC. Translating it yields CASSQVGQGPSYEQYF.

The chain recombines TRBV19 with TRBJ2-7; 9 nucleotides match TRBD2. CDR1 is LNHDA, CDR2 SQIVND, per germline (reference sequence). The CDR3 is 12 amino acids. Trimming took 5 bases from V and 8 from J; bases not matched to a gene: 4. The DNA for the CDR3 is TGTGCCAGTAGTGAGGGGACTAGCCAGCAGTACTTC. It is translated as CASSEGTSQQYF.

The rearrangement uses TRBV6-6 and TRBJ1-1; D is ambiguous. In germline, CDR1 is MNHNY, CDR2 SVGAGI (reference sequence). The V and J ends lost 8 bases and 5 bases respectively, with 9 bases between them. The CDR3 totals 11 residues. Here the CDR3 DNA reads TGTGCCAGCTCCGAGTATACTGAAGCTTTCTTT. Protein sequence: CASSEYTEAFF.

The chain employs TRBV15 and TRBJ2-7; 9 nucleotides agree with TRBD1. The junction had 6 bases not matched to a gene; V was cut back by 0 bases and J by 6 bases. The germline V gene encodes CDR1 LNHNV and CDR2 YYDKDF (reference sequence). The CDR3 sequence is 15 residues long. The CDR3 region is CATSRDTGTGSEQYF. CDR3 DNA: TGTGCCACCAGCAGAGATACGGGGACAGGGAGCGAGCAGTACTTC.

This sequence joins TRBV15 and TRBJ2-7; D is perhaps TRBD1 (7 bases). This CDR3 is built from 13 residues. The germline V gene has CDR1 LNHNV and CDR2 YYDKDF (reference sequence). The V end lost 5 bases, the J end lost 2 bases, and 10 bases lay between the germline ends. CDR3 region: CATSAGQTYEQYF. The CDR3 DNA reads TGTGCCACCAGCGCGGGACAGACCTACGAGCAGTACTTC.

J is TRBJ1-2 and V is TRBV30, with 9 bases lining up with TRBD1. The CDR3 contains 15 residues. The V segment lost 2 bases and the J segment 3 bases; nucleotides outside the gene matches: 7. Germline CDR1 GTSNPN, CDR2 SVGIG (reference sequence). The CDR3 loop reads CAWSFGTGIDYGYTF. DNA of the CDR3: TGTGCCTGGAGTTTTGGGACAGGGATAGACTATGGCTACACCTTC.

DNA of the CDR3: TGTGCCTGGGGGGGGTATGGCTACACCTTC. This sequence encodes CAWGGYGYTF. The rearrangement joins TRBV30 to TRBJ1-2, with TRBD1 as a possible D gene (5 bases). Germline lookup yields CDR1 GTSNPN and CDR2 SVGIG (reference sequence). V was cut by 5 bases and J by 5 bases, with 6 bases left in between. The CDR3 consists of 10 residues. Full variable domain (rest looked up from reference TRBV30 and TRBJ1-2): SQTIHQWPATLVQPVGSPLSLECTVEGTSNPNLYWYRQAAGRGLQLLFYSVGIGQISSEVPQNLSASRPQDRQFILSSKKLLLSDSGFYLCAWGGYGYTFGSGTRLTVV.

The chain links TRBV5-6 to TRBJ2-7; 10 bases fit TRBD1. The CDR3 runs to 15 residues. The V gene's germline CDR1 is SGHDT and CDR2 YYEEEE. The junction had 2 bases not matched to a gene; V was cut back by 0 bases and J by 2 bases. CDR3 in DNA: TGTGCCAGCAGCTTGGGACAGGGGGCGGCCTACGAGCAGTACTTC. It codes for CASSLGQGAAYEQYF.

The V and J genes are TRBV7-6 and TRBJ1-1, with TRBD1 matching over 8 bases. Germline-derived CDR1 and CDR2 are SGHVS and FNYEAQ. This CDR3 is built from 14 residues. V shed 3 bases, J shed 3 bases, and the junction held 3 bases outside the gene matches. The CDR3 DNA sequence: TGTGCCAGCAGCTTTACAGGGGGGGACACTGAAGCTTTCTTT. Translated: CASSFTGGDTEAFF. The variable domain in full, with the rest retrieved from reference TRBV7-6 and TRBJ1-1, is GAGVSQSPRYKVTKRGQDVALRCDPISGHVSLYWYRQALGQGPEFLTYFNYEAQQDKSGLPNDRFSAERPEGSISTLTIQRTEQRDSAMYRCASSFTGGDTEAFFGQGTRLTVV.

V is TRBV9 and J is TRBJ2-5; D unresolved. Germline V gene data show CDR1 as SGDLS and CDR2 as YYNGEE. V was shortened by 0 bases and J by 3 bases, with 6 bases between the two germline ends. CDR3 length: 13 residues. The CDR3 coding sequence is TGTGCCAGCAGCGTAGGACTTGAAGAGACCCAGTACTTC. It is translated as CASSVGLEETQYF.

To note about this clone: The identical CDR3 is also encoded by other nucleotide sequences in the sample. The V gene is TRBV5-1, the J gene TRBJ2-7, with 9 nucleotides matching TRBD1. Germline lookup yields CDR1 SGHRS and CDR2 YFSETQ. Unmatched junction bases numbered 1, after V lost 0 bases and J lost 3 bases. This CDR3 has 14 amino acids. The CDR3 region is CASSLGQGVYEQYF. The CDR3 DNA sequence: TGCGCCAGCAGCTTGGGACAGGGGGTCTACGAGCAGTACTTC.

This chain connects TRBV6-1 to TRBJ1-4; TRBD1 matches at 7 bases. V was pared by 6 bases and J by 5 bases, with 9 bases of the junction left unmatched. Germline V gives CDR1 MNHNS, CDR2 SASEGT. The CDR3 is made up of 15 amino acids. The CDR3 sequence is CASRAWTGGNEKLFF. For the CDR3, the DNA is TGTGCCAGCAGAGCTTGGACAGGCGGAAATGAAAAACTGTTTTTT.

The J gene is TRBJ1-4, the V gene TRBV7-9; 7 bases agree with TRBD1. The V gene end was trimmed by 9 bases and the J gene end by 8 bases; junction bases not matched to a gene: 12. Germline lookup yields CDR1 SEHNR and CDR2 FQNEAQ (reference sequence). This CDR3 has 14 residues. Here the CDR3 DNA reads TGTGCCAGTAGCGGGACAGTCCGAGAGGAAAAACTGTTTTTT. Amino acids: CASSGTVREEKLFF.

This clone was picked up a small number of times. Other DNA variants within this sample encode the same CDR3. The chain has TRBV30 and TRBJ1-5; D might be TRBD1 (6 bases). The germline V gene has CDR1 GTSNPN and CDR2 SVGIG (reference sequence). Deletions cut 1 base from V and 2 bases from J, with 6 bases between. There are 13 residues in the CDR3. The chain's CDR3 is CAWSGQGNQPQHF. The CDR3 DNA follows: TGTGCCTGGAGTGGACAGGGCAATCAGCCCCAGCATTTT.

This clone was detected only once. The chain carries TRBV30 and TRBJ1-5; D not certain. Germline V gene data show CDR1 as GTSNPN and CDR2 as SVGIG (reference sequence). V lost 1 base to trimming and J lost 6 bases, with 7 bases between them. This CDR3 has 12 residues. Here the CDR3 reads CAWSDGGQPQHF. The DNA for the CDR3 is TGTGCCTGGAGTGACGGAGGTCAGCCCCAGCATTTT. The full variable domain, its missing parts supplied by reference TRBV30 and TRBJ1-5, is SQTIHQWPATLVQPVGSPLSLECTVEGTSNPNLYWYRQAAGRGLQLLFYSVGIGQISSEVPQNLSASRPQDRQFILSSKKLLLSDSGFYLCAWSDGGQPQHFGDGTRLSIL.

The chain has TRBV4-1 and TRBJ1-6; the D is unclear. CDR1 and CDR2 (germline): MGHRA, YSYEKL. The length of the CDR3 is 16 residues. Trimming removed 0 bases at V and 9 bases at J, with 15 bases between. The CDR3 here is CASSQDFEGGSSPLHF. CDR3 bases: TGCGCCAGCAGCCAAGACTTTGAGGGTGGAAGTTCACCCCTCCACTTT.

The chain links TRBV15 to TRBJ2-1; 8 nucleotides match TRBD2. The CDR3 extends over 13 amino acids. After removal of 8 bases from V and 2 bases from J, the junction contained 2 bases not matched to a gene. In germline, CDR1 is LNHNV, CDR2 YYDKDF (reference sequence). For the CDR3, the DNA is TGTGCCACCGGGCGGGGGGCCTACAATGAGCAGTTCTTC. Residues: CATGRGAYNEQFF.

V is TRBV5-6 and J is TRBJ2-7; D is uncertain. Germline-derived CDR1 and CDR2 are SGHDT and YYEEEE. V lost 1 base and J lost 2, with 10 bases in between. This CDR3 region has 14 residues. CDR3 in DNA: TGTGCCAGCAGCTTGAGTCAGGTTACCTACGAGCAGTACTTC. This gives the protein CASSLSQVTYEQYF.

This chain joins TRBV6-6 and TRBJ2-5, with TRBD2 matching 12 bases. The CDR3 runs to 16 residues. Losses at the gene ends were 6 bases for V and 4 bases for J; bases not matched to a gene: 9. Germline loops: CDR1 MNHNY, CDR2 SVGAGI (reference sequence). Written as DNA, the CDR3 is TGTGCCAGCAGAGGGGGCCTAGCGGGGGGGGGAGAGACCCAGTACTTC. It yields the protein CASRGGLAGGGETQYF.